The sequence of this TCR beta chain was determined in a study of shared clonotypes between healthy human individuals. Researchers partitioned CD4+ cells into CD45RA+ naive and CD45RA-negative memory subsets. This clone has just one count. Other nucleotide sequences in the sample specify the same CDR3. The CDR3 runs to 11 residues. Germline CDR1 reads SGHNT; CDR2 reads YYREEE (reference sequence). V lost 5 bases and J lost 5, with 5 bases in between. Splitting of each subset's genomic DNA was done evenly across several immunoSEQ plates. This table comes from immunoSEQ multiplex PCR, and its TCRdb copy is limited to in-frame clones, with some not included. This sample has 2 million or so clones, with 85% to 95% found just once.

The chain recombines TRBV5-4 with TRBJ2-1; unclear D gene. This clonotype was obtained from a man between 18 and 29 years old in good health. Sequencing input: naive CD4+ T cells sorted from blood. The subset here: CD45RA+ positively selected. The CDR3 nucleotides are TGTGCCAGCAGTCTCAACAATGAGCAGTTCTTC. This encodes CASSLNNEQFF.